This is a list of T cell receptor beta chains from one sample in a study of RUNX1 and TCR beta rearrangement in T-cell leukemia. TCRdb independently ran MiXCR on the PCR reads; one entry per CDR3 protein. This sample yields about 590 distinct CDR3 sequences, of which approximately 20% are seen a single time; 29% belongs to the top ten. The sequencing input was blood. Receptors originate from a male donor with T-cell acute lymphoblastic leukemia. Both conserved end residues are part of each CDR3. Fields, in order: clone size, V gene, CDR3 length, D gene, J gene, CDR3 DNA, CDR3 protein. A D gene is named only where the DNA matches it firmly. Size is stated for part of the rows, as once, few or many counts, or as a class when the clone is expanded.

>large|TRBV5-6|14|.|TRBJ1-3
TGTGCCAGCAGCATTGCTATGGCTGGAAACACCATATATTTT
CASSIAMAGNTIYF
>medium-sized|TRBV12-3/TRBV12-4|20|.|TRBJ2-6
TGTGCCAGCAGTTTTCGGGGGAGAGGACAGGTCCCCTCTGGGGCCAACGTCCTGACTTTC
CASSFRGRGQVPSGANVLTF
>.|TRBV29-1|14|TRBD1|TRBJ2-7
TGCAGCGTTATCGGACAGGGGCGGTCCTACGAGCAGTACTTC
CSVIGQGRSYEQYF
>.|TRBV18|15|TRBD2|TRBJ2-3
TGTGCCAGTGGACTAGCGGGAGGGCCATCAGATACGCAGTATTTT
CASGLAGGPSDTQYF
>once|TRBV11-2|13|TRBD1|TRBJ2-7
TGTGCCAGCAGCCAGACAGGGACCTACGAGCAGTACTTC
CASSQTGTYEQYF
>many|TRBV13|17|.|TRBJ2-7
TGTGCCAGCAGCCCTCGCAGGGTGATTGAGGGAAACTACGAGCAGTACTTC
CASSPRRVIEGNYEQYF
>medium-sized|TRBV19|13|TRBD2|TRBJ2-1
TGTGCCAGTGGGACTAGCATCTACAATGAGCAGTTCTTC
CASGTSIYNEQFF
>medium-sized|TRBV21-1|17|.|TRBJ1-5
TGTGCCAGCAATAGCAGACCCCTGGCGGGGGGCAATCAGCCCCAGCATTTT
CASNSRPLAGGNQPQHF
>hyperexpanded|TRBV11-2|13|.|TRBJ1-1
TGTGCCAGCCGCGGGCAGACGGGAACTGAAGCTTTCTTT
CASRGQTGTEAFF
>large|TRBV7-8|18|.|TRBJ1-1
TGTGCCAGCAGCGTCGCCGGGACCTCCAACGACCTCCACACTGAAGCTTTCTTT
CASSVAGTSNDLHTEAFF
>medium-sized|TRBV3-1|16|.|TRBJ1-4
TGTGCCAGCAGCCAAGTCCTTTCCGGGGCCAATGAAAAACTGTTTTTT
CASSQVLSGANEKLFF
>.|TRBV28|15|.|TRBJ2-3
TGTGCCAGCAGTTTGGTCCTAGCGCAGGAGGATACGCAGTATTTT
CASSLVLAQEDTQYF
>.|TRBV7-9|15|.|TRBJ2-7
TGTGCCAGCAGCCCCGAAAAGGATCCAGGCTACGAGCAGTGCTTC
CASSPEKDPGYEQCF
>medium-sized|TRBV6-5|11|.|TRBJ1-1
TGTGCCAGCGGAATGAACACTGAAGCTTTCTTT
CASGMNTEAFF
>large|TRBV20-1|14|.|TRBJ2-7
TGCAGTGCTAGGGGTCTAGCTCTCTCCTACGAGCAGTACTTC
CSARGLALSYEQYF
>many|TRBV19|17|.|TRBJ1-1
TGTGCCAGTAGTATTGAGCGACCTCAGGGGAGAGTCACTGAAGCTTTCTTT
CASSIERPQGRVTEAFF
>large|TRBV4-1|14|.|TRBJ1-1
TGCGCCAGCCGGAACAGGGCGGAGAACACTGAAGCTTTCTTT
CASRNRAENTEAFF
>large|TRBV5-1|14|.|TRBJ1-2
TGCGCCAGCAGTCCCGAGGACGGGCGCCGGGGCTACACCTTC
CASSPEDGRRGYTF
>large|TRBV11-2|15|TRBD2|TRBJ2-2
TGTGCCAGCAGCTCCGGGCGGGGGGACACCGGGGAGCTGTTTTTT
CASSSGRGDTGELFF
>hyperexpanded|TRBV11-3|15|.|TRBJ1-1
TGTGCCAGCAGCTTAGACGGTAGGGACTCAACTGAAGCTTTCTTT
CASSLDGRDSTEAFF
>medium-sized|TRBV28|21|.|TRBJ2-2
TGTGCCAGCAGTTTAAGGCGGGGTAAATCAAGATCGGGAGCGCACACCGGGGAGCTGTTTTTT
CASSLRRGKSRSGAHTGELFF
>.|TRBV20-1|14|TRBD1|TRBJ1-1
TGCAGTGCTAGAGGGGACAGGGGGAACACTGAAGCTTTCTTT
CSARGDRGNTEAFF
>large|TRBV20-1|16|TRBD2|TRBJ2-1
TGCAGTGCTAGAGTCACCGGGACTAGCGGACACAATGAGCAGTTCTTC
CSARVTGTSGHNEQFF
>medium-sized|TRBV28|18|TRBD1|TRBJ1-4
TGTGCCAGCAGTTCTCCCTCGTGGAGGGGGCTGACTAATGAAAAACTGTTTTTT
CASSSPSWRGLTNEKLFF
>large|TRBV11-3|14|.|TRBJ2-1
TGTGCCAGCAGCCCTTCGGGAGTGCAGGATGAGCAGTTCTTC
CASSPSGVQDEQFF
>few|TRBV2|13|.|TRBJ1-2
TGTGCCAGCAGTGAGAGGAGAGAGTATGGCTACACCTTC
CASSERREYGYTF
>.|TRBV6-5|15|.|TRBJ1-2
TGTGCCAGCAGTTACTCCTTGGGGGGAGGGGATGGCTACACCTTC
CASSYSLGGGDGYTF
>.|TRBV19|14|.|TRBJ1-1
TGTGCCAGTAGTATGGGCCAGTTGGACACTGAAGCTTTCTTT
CASSMGQLDTEAFF
>many|TRBV6-6|13|.|TRBJ2-7
TGTGCCAGCAGCCCTCAGCAGTCCTACGAGCAGTACTTC
CASSPQQSYEQYF
>.|TRBV2|13|.|TRBJ2-7
TGTGCCAGCTGTTTGGGGACTTCCTACGAGCAGTACTTC
CASCLGTSYEQYF
>.|TRBV11-2|12|.|TRBJ1-1
TGTGCCAGCAACCAGGGAGGGACTGAAGCTTTCTTT
CASNQGGTEAFF
>large|TRBV20-1|16|.|TRBJ1-5
TGCAGTGCTAGAGATTTACAGCGGGGTACCGATCAGCCCCAGCATTTT
CSARDLQRGTDQPQHF
>once|TRBV20-1|13|.|TRBJ2-1
TGCAGTGCTCGGTTTCCGGTCCACACTGATCCTTTCTTC
CSARFPVHTDPFF
>.|TRBV10-3|16|.|TRBJ1-1
TGTGCCATCAGTGATCCCCTATCTCGGAAGAACACTGAAGCTTTCTTT
CAISDPLSRKNTEAFF
>many|TRBV27|14|.|TRBJ1-4
TGTGCCAGCAGTTTCCAGGGGACGAATGAAAAACTGTTTTTT
CASSFQGTNEKLFF
>.|TRBV6-1|13|.|TRBJ1-2
TGTGCTAGCAGCAGGGGTCTGTACTATGGCTACACCTTC
CASSRGLYYGYTF
>large|TRBV20-1|12|.|TRBJ1-2
TGCAGTGCTGTCCCGGTCGGGTATGGCTACACCTTC
CSAVPVGYGYTF
>medium-sized|TRBV5-1|16|TRBD2|TRBJ2-1
TGCGCCAGCAGCTTGGAGGGACTAGCCTCGCCCAATGAGCAGTTCTTC
CASSLEGLASPNEQFF
>.|TRBV20-1|16|TRBD1|TRBJ1-6
TGCAGTGCTAGAACCCAACAGGGGATCTATAATTCACCCCTCCACTTT
CSARTQQGIYNSPLHF
>large|TRBV7-8|14|.|TRBJ2-1
TGTGCCAGCAGCTTAGTGTCTGCCTACAATGAGCAGTTCTTC
CASSLVSAYNEQFF
>medium-sized|TRBV28|11|.|TRBJ1-2
TGTGCCAGCAGGGAGGGGGAGGGCTACACCTTC
CASREGEGYTF
>few|TRBV5-6|17|.|TRBJ1-5
TGTGCCAGCAGTTCTTGGGGGGGGGGGGGGGGTAAGTCGCCCCAGCATTTT
CASSSWGGGGGKSPQHF
>medium-sized|TRBV28|15|TRBD1|TRBJ1-5
TGTGCCAGCAGTTCTACAACAGGGGGCTATCAGCCCCAGCATTTT
CASSSTTGGYQPQHF
>many|TRBV2|13|.|TRBJ2-2
TGTGCCAGCTGTTCAGCGAACACCGGGGAGCTGTTTTTT
CASCSANTGELFF
>medium-sized|TRBV12-3/TRBV12-4|13|.|TRBJ1-2
TGTGCCAGCAGTTTTCCCAGTAGCTATGGCTACACCTTC
CASSFPSSYGYTF
>hyperexpanded|TRBV20-1|15|TRBD1|TRBJ1-1
TGCAGTGCTAGTAAGGGACAGACTATGAACACTGAAGCTTTCTTT
CSASKGQTMNTEAFF
>medium-sized|TRBV24-1|13|.|TRBJ1-1
TGTGCCACCAGCGTCACGGGGAACACTGAAGCTTTCTTT
CATSVTGNTEAFF
>medium-sized|TRBV20-1|16|.|TRBJ2-1
TGCAGTGCTAGAGCCGCCTACGACGTGTCCTACAATGAGCAGTTCTTC
CSARAAYDVSYNEQFF
>once|TRBV20-1|15|.|TRBJ1-1
TGCAGTTCTAGTACGGGACCGCCTATGACCCCTGAAGCTTTCTTT
CSSSTGPPMTPEAFF
>.|TRBV5-4|14|.|TRBJ1-1
TGTGCCGGCAGTCGGGACTCAGTGAACACTGAAGCTTTCTTT
CAGSRDSVNTEAFF
>medium-sized|TRBV5-1|14|.|TRBJ1-3
TGCGCCAGCAGCTTAGGAGGGTCCGGAAACACCATATATTTT
CASSLGGSGNTIYF
>medium-sized|TRBV28|15|TRBD1|TRBJ1-4
TGTGCCAGCAGTTTAGGGGGGACAGGCTGGGGGGGACTGTTTTTT
CASSLGGTGWGGLFF
>.|TRBV7-8|14|TRBD1|TRBJ1-6
TGTGCCGGGCAGGGGGCATCCTATAATTCACCCCTCCACTTT
CAGQGASYNSPLHF
>few|TRBV27|16|TRBD1|TRBJ2-2
TGTGCCAGACTTACCAGGGGGAACGCGAACACCGGGGAGCTGTTTTTT
CARLTRGNANTGELFF
>medium-sized|TRBV5-1|14|.|TRBJ2-1
TGCGCCAGCAGGCCCCCAAGCTCCTACAATGAGCAGTTCTTC
CASRPPSSYNEQFF